This T cell receptor beta chain emerged from a study of blood T cell repertoires in COVID-19. V gave up 2 bases and J gave up 0 bases, with 11 bases separating them. The CDR3 sequence is 15 residues long. Germline loops: CDR1 SGHAT, CDR2 FQNNGV. Some clones are missing from TCRdb's copy, which holds only in-frame ones; the method was immunoSEQ multiplex PCR. The table shows around 150,000 clones, with 85% occurring only once. The sample taken for sequencing was peripheral blood. The chain joins TRBV11-2 to TRBJ2-7, with D maybe TRBD2 (6 bases). This sequence was found in a human donor with acute or convalescent COVID-19. The donor label of this sample is uncertain. The CDR3 DNA follows: TGTGCCAGCAGCTTAATAGTGACTAGCTCCTACGAGCAGTACTTC. Protein product: CASSLIVTSSYEQYF. Full variable domain (missing parts from reference TRBV11-2 and TRBJ2-7): EAGVAQSPRYKIIEKRQSVAFWCNPISGHATLYWYQQILGQGPKLLIQFQNNGVVDDSQLPKDRFSAERLKGVDSTLKIQPAKLEDSAVYLCASSLIVTSSYEQYFGPGTRLTVT.